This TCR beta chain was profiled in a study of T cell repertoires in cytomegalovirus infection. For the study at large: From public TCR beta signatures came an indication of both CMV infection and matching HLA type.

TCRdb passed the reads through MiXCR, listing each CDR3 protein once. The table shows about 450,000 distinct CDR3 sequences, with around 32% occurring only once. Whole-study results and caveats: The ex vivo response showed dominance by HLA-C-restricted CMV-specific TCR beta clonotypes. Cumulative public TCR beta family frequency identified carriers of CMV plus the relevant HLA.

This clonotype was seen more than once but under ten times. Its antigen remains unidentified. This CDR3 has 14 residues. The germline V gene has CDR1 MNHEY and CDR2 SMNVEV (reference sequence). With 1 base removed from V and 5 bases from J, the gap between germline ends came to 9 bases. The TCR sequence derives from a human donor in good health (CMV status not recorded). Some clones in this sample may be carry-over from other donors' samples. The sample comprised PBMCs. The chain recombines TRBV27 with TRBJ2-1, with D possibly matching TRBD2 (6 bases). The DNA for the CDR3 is TGTGCCAGCAGTTTATTCCGGGAGAACAATGAGCAGTTCTTC. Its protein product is CASSLFRENNEQFF.